These 31 T cell receptor beta chains came from one sample sequenced in a study of vaccination and CD4 T cells after COVID-19. Each CDR3 protein gets one entry after TCRdb re-called the PCR reads with MiXCR. Among 25,000 to 30,000 distinct CDR3 sequences listed, roughly 50% were seen once. Described time point: late sampling 161 to 241 days after vaccination in three convalescent patients. This material consisted of CD4+ T cells from blood, taken about 7 months after SARS-CoV-2 vaccination. The origin of the receptors is a human donor who had recovered from COVID-19.

To note about this clonotype: One end of the junction varies from germline; a read error may be responsible. The chain combines TRBV25-1 with TRBJ1-6, with D perhaps matching TRBD1 (5 bases). Germline CDR1 is MGHDK and CDR2 is SYGVNS. The CDR3 sequence is 17 residues long. In DNA form, the CDR3 reads TGTGCCAGCAGTGAATCGGGGCTGAGCTCCTGTAATTCACCCCTCCACTTT. Protein: CASSESGLSSCNSPLHF.

V is TRBV7-2 and J is TRBJ2-7, with 7 positions matching TRBD2. This CDR3 contains 15 residues. Trimming removed 7 bases from V and 4 bases from J; junction bases left unmatched: 13. CDR1 and CDR2 (germline): SGHTA, FQGNSA. The CDR3 bases are TGTGCCAGCACCGTAATGCGGGGGTTTTCTTACGAGCAGTACTTC. Translation gives CASTVMRGFSYEQYF.

This clonotype was observed a few times. The chain uses TRBV19 and TRBJ1-6, with 8 bases aligning to TRBD1. In germline, CDR1 is LNHDA, CDR2 SQIVND (reference sequence). The CDR3 covers 14 residues. The junction had 10 bases not matched to a gene; V was cut back by 8 bases and J by 10 bases. Here the CDR3 DNA reads TGTGCCAGTCGGAGTCAGGGGGCCGGGTCACCCCTCCACTTT. As protein: CASRSQGAGSPLHF.

The genes are TRBV19 and TRBJ1-5; D gene uncertain. This CDR3 is built from 14 residues. CDR1 is LNHDA, CDR2 SQIVND, per germline (reference sequence). Trimming shortened V by 3 bases and J by 3 bases, and 9 bases separated the two germline ends. The CDR3 here is CASSMGMTNQPQHF. CDR3 DNA sequence: TGTGCCAGTAGTATGGGGATGACCAATCAGCCCCAGCATTTT.

The chain couples TRBV6-1 to TRBJ2-4; D gene unclear. This CDR3 has 13 amino acids. CDR1 is MNHNS, CDR2 SASEGT, per germline. V was shortened by 5 bases and J by 6 bases, with 11 bases between the two germline ends. The chain's CDR3 is CASSNGPGNIQYF. The CDR3 DNA follows: TGTGCCAGCAGTAACGGTCCTGGAAACATTCAGTACTTC.

This clonotype was recorded a few times. The chain couples TRBV7-6 to TRBJ2-7, with 8 positions matching TRBD2. Germline CDR1 reads SGHVS; CDR2 reads FNYEAQ. This CDR3 spans 15 amino acids. With 1 base clipped from V and 4 bases from J, the junction kept 6 bases outside the gene matches. CDR3 in amino acids: CASSLDSGKIYEQYF. The CDR3 nucleotides read TGTGCCAGCAGCTTAGATAGCGGGAAGATTTACGAGCAGTACTTC.

This chain uses TRBV5-4 with TRBJ2-1; the D gene is possibly TRBD2 (5 bases). The CDR3 totals 14 residues. The germline V gene encodes CDR1 SGHNT and CDR2 YYREEE (reference sequence). V lost 0 bases, J lost 5 bases, and 9 bases lay in between. CDR3 loop: CASSLGEIDNEQFF. The DNA for the CDR3 is TGTGCCAGCAGCTTGGGGGAGATCGACAATGAGCAGTTCTTC.

The chain carries TRBV6-2 or TRBV6-3 and TRBJ1-2, with D possibly TRBD1 on 6 matching bases. The germline gives CDR1 MNHEY, CDR2 SVGEGT. The CDR3 loop spans 13 amino acids. V was pared by 5 bases and J by 6 bases, with 13 bases between. The CDR3 is CASSHREADGYTF. The CDR3, as DNA: TGTGCCAGCAGTCACAGGGAAGCAGATGGCTACACCTTC.

The gene calls are TRBV7-9 and TRBJ2-1; 12 bases fit TRBD2. The V segment lost 6 bases and the J segment 7 bases; nucleotides outside the gene matches: 16. This CDR3 spans 18 amino acids. The germline gives CDR1 SEHNR, CDR2 FQNEAQ (reference sequence). In DNA form, the CDR3 reads TGTGCCAGCAGTTACGGCCTTGGACTAGCGGGATATAGGAATGAGCAGTTCTTC. Residues: CASSYGLGLAGYRNEQFF.

This chain connects TRBV24-1 to TRBJ1-2; tentatively, D is TRBD1 (5 bases). The germline V gene encodes CDR1 KGHDR and CDR2 SFDVKD. This CDR3 region has 13 residues. Trimming removed 3 bases from V and 6 bases from J, with 10 bases in between. CDR3 DNA: TGTGCCACCAGTGATGGGACGGCGGATGGCTACACCTTC. It encodes CATSDGTADGYTF.

This chain uses TRBV5-6 with TRBJ2-1, with TRBD1 as a possible D gene (6 bases). The CDR3 has 15 amino acids. Trimming took 4 bases from V and 2 from J, leaving 13 bases between them. Looked up from germline, CDR1 is SGHDT and CDR2 is YYEEEE. The CDR3 region has the DNA TGTGCCAGCAGCATAACAGGGTTCCCCTACAATGAGCAGTTCTTC. Its translation is CASSITGFPYNEQFF.

The rearrangement links TRBV19 to TRBJ1-1; 7 bases line up with TRBD1. After removal of 3 bases from V and 1 base from J, the junction contained 5 bases not matched to a gene. This CDR3 has 15 amino acids. Germline V gives CDR1 LNHDA, CDR2 SQIVND (reference sequence). The CDR3 nucleotides read TGTGCCAGTAGTATTGTGGACAGGTCGAACACTGAAGCTTTCTTT. Encoded protein: CASSIVDRSNTEAFF.

Comments on this clonotype: An end of the junction differs from the germline gene, which may be a read error. This chain joins TRBV7-3 and TRBJ2-3; D not resolved. The germline CDR1 and CDR2 sequences are SGHTA and FQGTGA. The CDR3 is made up of 13 amino acids. Written as DNA, the CDR3 is TGTGCCAGAAGCTTAGAAGGGCAAGATACGCAGTATTTT. It yields the protein CARSLEGQDTQYF.

The chain links TRBV19 to TRBJ2-1; 7 bases match TRBD2. From germline, CDR1 is LNHDA and CDR2 SQIVND (reference sequence). The CDR3 length is 14 residues. V shed 9 bases and J 4 bases; nucleotides not matched to a gene: 9. CDR3 loop: CASRGASGYNEQFF. In DNA, the CDR3 is TGTGCCAGCCGTGGGGCTAGCGGTTACAATGAGCAGTTCTTC.

J is TRBJ2-7 and V is TRBV19; D is unresolved. V was cut by 3 bases and J by 3 bases, with 15 bases left in between. Germline values: CDR1 LNHDA, CDR2 SQIVND (reference sequence). The length of the CDR3 is 15 residues. The CDR3 DNA reads as TGTGCCAGTAGTATGTCCAGCGATCCAAGCTACGAGCAGTACTTC. Protein product: CASSMSSDPSYEQYF.

This clonotype has a handful of counts. The chain is built from TRBV28 and TRBJ2-7; 9 bases line up with TRBD2. Germline V gene sequence: CDR1 MDHEN, CDR2 SYDVKM. J gave up 3 bases and V 5 bases, and 8 bases lay outside the gene matches. The CDR3 runs 15 residues. The CDR3 is CASSPLTSGNYEQYF. The CDR3 DNA sequence: TGTGCCAGCAGTCCGCTGACTAGCGGCAACTACGAGCAGTACTTC. The complete variable domain, with remaining parts taken from reference TRBV28 and TRBJ2-7, reads DVKVTQSSRYLVKRTGEKVFLECVQDMDHENMFWYRQDPGLGLRLIYFSYDVKMKEKGDIPEGYSVSREKKERFSLILESASTNQTSMYLCASSPLTSGNYEQYFGPGTRLTVT.

The gene calls are TRBV19 and TRBJ2-1, with D perhaps assigned TRBD1 or TRBD2 (5 bases each). Trimming left V 11 bases short and J 0 bases short, with 17 bases between. This CDR3 has 15 amino acids. The germline gives CDR1 LNHDA, CDR2 SQIVND (reference sequence). The CDR3 reads CASMPGRSSYNEQFF. The CDR3 region has the DNA TGTGCCTCAATGCCGGGGCGAAGCTCCTACAATGAGCAGTTCTTC.

This clonotype was seen a handful of times. The chain links TRBV20-1 to TRBJ1-3, with D unresolved. The germline CDR1 and CDR2 sequences are DFQATT and SNEGSKA (reference sequence). The V end was cut by 3 bases, the J end by 5 bases, with 11 bases between. The CDR3 is 13 amino acids. CDR3 protein: CSARYKRRNTIYF. CDR3 sequence (DNA): TGCAGTGCTAGGTATAAGCGTAGAAACACCATATATTTT.

This clonotype occurred once. V and J are TRBV7-8 and TRBJ2-1, with TRBD2 matching 11 bases. Per germline, CDR1 SGHVS and CDR2 FQNEAQ. The CDR3 contains 15 residues. V lost 6 bases, J lost 4 bases, and 5 bases stayed unmatched. CDR3 bases: TGTGCCAGCAGTTCACTAGCGGGAGCTTACAATGAGCAGTTCTTC. This gives the protein CASSSLAGAYNEQFF.

This chain connects TRBV28 to TRBJ1-5; D is unresolved. V was trimmed by 3 bases and J by 0 bases, leaving 6 bases between them. This CDR3 spans 14 amino acids. Germline CDR1 is MDHEN and CDR2 is SYDVKM. CDR3: CASSFGPSNQPQHF. As DNA, the CDR3 is TGTGCCAGCAGTTTCGGGCCTAGCAATCAGCCCCAGCATTTT. Supplemented by reference TRBV28 and TRBJ1-5, the full variable domain reads DVKVTQSSRYLVKRTGEKVFLECVQDMDHENMFWYRQDPGLGLRLIYFSYDVKMKEKGDIPEGYSVSREKKERFSLILESASTNQTSMYLCASSFGPSNQPQHFGDGTRLSIL.

In this sample, this clonotype turned up a few times. This sequence joins TRBV7-9 and TRBJ2-7, with D maybe TRBD1 (5 bases). The CDR3 is 14 amino acids. Trimming took 6 bases from V and 0 from J, leaving 12 bases between them. Germline CDR1 reads SEHNR; CDR2 reads FQNEAQ (reference sequence). This chain's CDR3 is CASSIDSASYEQYF. The CDR3 nucleotides read TGTGCCAGCAGTATCGACAGTGCCTCCTACGAGCAGTACTTC.

This clonotype was seen a handful of times. The chain has TRBV5-1 and TRBJ2-3; no clear D gene. Germline V CDR1 and CDR2: SGHRS, YFSETQ. The CDR3 has 15 residues. V was clipped by 1 base and J by 4 bases, with 13 bases between them. CDR3 DNA: TGCGCCAGCAGCTTGAGTAGCATCATTTCAGATACGCAGTATTTT. It yields the protein CASSLSSIISDTQYF.

V usage is TRBV6-1 and J usage is TRBJ1-6; possible D gene TRBD1, 6 bases. Germline V gene lookup returns CDR1 MNHNS and CDR2 SASEGT. V was trimmed by 5 bases and J by 6 bases, leaving 11 bases between them. CDR3 length: 14 residues. The CDR3 sequence is CASSTGQFNSPLHF. The CDR3 region has the DNA TGTGCCAGCAGTACAGGACAGTTTAATTCACCCCTCCACTTT.

This chain joins TRBV7-3 and TRBJ2-5; 7 nucleotides agree with TRBD1. The length of the CDR3 is 15 residues. CDR1 is SGHTA, CDR2 FQGTGA, per germline. V shed 6 bases, J shed 3 bases, and the junction held 10 bases outside the gene matches. The CDR3 reads CASSQTTGFKETQYF. For the CDR3, the DNA is TGTGCCAGCAGTCAAACGACAGGGTTTAAAGAGACCCAGTACTTC. Looking up the rest from reference TRBV7-3 and TRBJ2-5 gives the full variable domain: GAGVSQTPSNKVTEKGKYVELRCDPISGHTALYWYRQSLGQGPEFLIYFQGTGAADDSGLPNDRFFAVRPEGSVSTLKIQRTERGDSAVYLCASSQTTGFKETQYFGPGTRLLVL.

This clonotype was observed a few times. V usage is TRBV15 and J usage is TRBJ2-2; 9 positions match TRBD2. V lost 5 bases to trimming and J lost 4 bases; unmatched junction nucleotides: 5. From germline, CDR1 is LNHNV and CDR2 YYDKDF (reference sequence). The CDR3 totals 15 residues. CDR3 protein: CATSLAGGPTGELFF. For the CDR3, the DNA is TGTGCCACCAGCCTTGCGGGAGGGCCCACCGGGGAGCTGTTTTTT. The entire variable domain, with the rest obtained from reference TRBV15 and TRBJ2-2, is as follows: DAMVIQNPRYQVTQFGKPVTLSCSQTLNHNVMYWYQQKSSQAPKLLFHYYDKDFNNEADTPDNFQSRRPNTSFCFLDIRSPGLGDTAMYLCATSLAGGPTGELFFGEGSRLTVL.

This clonotype was seen only once. The rearrangement joins TRBV6-6 to TRBJ2-7, with D tentatively TRBD2 (7 bases). The CDR3 is 14 amino acids. Germline CDR1 MNHNY, CDR2 SVGAGI (reference sequence). The germline V and J ends were trimmed by 4 bases and 5 bases, with 15 bases remaining between them. CDR3 coding DNA: TGTGCCAGCAGTTTAGGGGGGGGGATCCACGAGCAGTACTTC. Protein product: CASSLGGGIHEQYF.

The V and J genes are TRBV6-1 and TRBJ1-6, with D uncertain. Germline V lookup: CDR1 MNHNS, CDR2 SASEGT. This CDR3 is built from 13 residues. The V gene lost 6 bases and the J gene lost 13 bases, with 16 bases spanning the gap. CDR3 in amino acids: CASSSYSPSPLHF. The CDR3 coding sequence is TGTGCCAGCAGCTCTTATTCCCCATCGCCCCTCCACTTT.

The rearrangement joins TRBV25-1 to TRBJ2-5; no clear D. The length of the CDR3 is 16 residues. The V gene's germline CDR1 is MGHDK and CDR2 SYGVNS. V was clipped by 3 bases and J by 9 bases, with 23 bases between them. Here the CDR3 reads CASSDSTGGGLRSQYF. CDR3 coding DNA: TGTGCCAGCAGTGACTCAACCGGTGGCGGTCTTAGGTCCCAGTACTTC.

This clonotype was seen a few times. V and J are TRBV6-1 and TRBJ1-6, with 8 bases that match TRBD1. Germline V gene lookup returns CDR1 MNHNS and CDR2 SASEGT. The CDR3 loop spans 14 amino acids. The V segment lost 6 bases and the J segment 5 bases; nucleotides outside the gene matches: 3. The CDR3 protein is CASSRGQDNSPLHF. CDR3 in DNA: TGTGCCAGCAGCCGGGGACAGGATAATTCACCCCTCCACTTT.

By share, this clonotype counts as medium-sized. This sequence joins TRBV20-1 and TRBJ2-1; 10 bases are shared with TRBD2. Trimming took 8 bases from V and 10 from J; bases not matched to a gene: 5. Per the germline V gene, CDR1 is DFQATT and CDR2 is SNEGSKA (reference sequence). The length of the CDR3 is 11 residues. The CDR3, as DNA: TGCAGTCTTGATAGCGGGAGGGAGCAGTTCTTC. Its translation: CSLDSGREQFF.

This chain links TRBV5-4 with TRBJ1-2, with D maybe TRBD1 (5 bases). The CDR3 is 12 residues long. The germline V gene encodes CDR1 SGHNT and CDR2 YYREEE (reference sequence). V lost 4 bases and J lost 8, with 12 bases in between. CDR3 nucleotides: TGTGCCAGCAGCCAAAGGGGTGGGGGCTACACCTTC. This codes for CASSQRGGGYTF.